Below, 21 T cell receptor beta chains from the same sample are listed, as sequenced in a study of tumor-infiltrating lymphocytes in localized non-small cell lung cancer (dated by TCRdb to the early 2020s). Library method: the immunoSEQ multiplex PCR assay. This immuneACCESS table, as held by TCRdb, lists in-frame sequences with V and J called but not all clones. Of the missing ones, under half trace to an unresolved V gene in checked studies; the others have no known cause. The sample table lists approximately 9,600 clones, around 76% of them with a count of one. The leading ten clones occupy about 18% of the sample. Source material: uninvolved lung tissue not adjacent to the tumor. Receptor source: a human donor with non-small cell lung cancer.

This clone was observed a single time. This sequence joins TRBV19 and TRBJ1-4, with 10 bases aligning to TRBD1. CDR1 is LNHDA and CDR2 is SQIVND in the germline V gene (reference sequence). The CDR3 covers 16 residues. V was clipped by 6 bases and J by 5 bases; unmatched bases: 9. The CDR3 DNA sequence: TGTGCCAGTAGCCGAATCGACAGGGGGCGGAATGAAAAACTGTTTTTT. Translation: CASSRIDRGRNEKLFF. The complete variable domain, with remaining parts taken from reference TRBV19 and TRBJ1-4, reads DGGITQSPKYLFRKEGQNVTLSCEQNLNHDAMYWYRQDPGQGLRLIYYSQIVNDFQKGDIAEGYSVSREKKESFPLTVTSAQKNPTAFYLCASSRIDRGRNEKLFFGSGTQLSVL.

The chain recombines TRBV9 with TRBJ2-5; 13 bases are shared with TRBD2. Trimming took 0 bases from V and 5 from J; bases not matched to a gene: 7. Germline V gives CDR1 SGDLS, CDR2 YYNGEE. This CDR3 is 17 amino acids long. CDR3 bases: TGTGCCAGCAGCGTAGATACTAGCGGGGGGGCGAGGGAGACCCAGTACTTC. Encoded protein: CASSVDTSGGARETQYF.

The chain couples TRBV27 to TRBJ2-7, with TRBD1 identical over 8 bases. The CDR3 spans 15 residues. The ends lost 4 bases at V and 5 bases at J; junction bases unmatched: 10. The germline gives CDR1 MNHEY, CDR2 SMNVEV (reference sequence). Written as DNA, the CDR3 is TGTGCCAGCAGTTGGACAGGGCAATCGGGAAACGAGCAGTACTTC. This sequence encodes CASSWTGQSGNEQYF.

The chain has TRBV2 and TRBJ2-2; D is uncertain. This CDR3 region has 15 residues. Per the germline V gene, CDR1 is SNHLY and CDR2 is FYNNEI. With 3 bases removed from V and 2 bases from J, the gap between germline ends came to 10 bases. The CDR3 sequence is CASSEVLQNTGELFF. CDR3 DNA: TGTGCCAGCAGTGAGGTCCTCCAAAACACCGGGGAGCTGTTTTTT.

The J gene is TRBJ2-7, the V gene TRBV4-1; tentative D call: TRBD1 (6 bases). Looked up from germline, CDR1 is MGHRA and CDR2 is YSYEKL. This CDR3 has 14 residues. V lost 1 base, J lost 2 bases, and 9 bases lay in between. Here the CDR3 reads CASSQVKGAYEQYF. The CDR3 DNA is TGCGCCAGCAGCCAAGTAAAGGGGGCCTACGAGCAGTACTTC.

The chain joins TRBV9 to TRBJ2-3, with 12 bases matching TRBD2. Looked up from germline, CDR1 is SGDLS and CDR2 is YYNGEE. The CDR3 consists of 16 residues. V gave up 5 bases and J gave up 6 bases; unmatched junction bases: 10. In DNA, the CDR3 is TGTGCCAGCAGTTCCCTAGCGGGAGGGCCATTGGATACGCAGTATTTT. Its protein is CASSSLAGGPLDTQYF.

This rearrangement joins TRBV4-3 to TRBJ2-7, with D possibly TRBD2 on 6 matching bases. Germline V gene data show CDR1 as LGHNA and CDR2 as YSLEER. The CDR3 contains 16 residues. Trimming removed 3 bases at V and 6 bases at J, with 21 bases between. Here the CDR3 DNA reads TGCGCCAGCAGCCACCGTACGGGAACTAGCTCCGGCGAGCAGTACTTC. It codes for CASSHRTGTSSGEQYF.

The V gene is TRBV7-2, the J gene TRBJ1-2; possibly TRBD1 for D (5 bases). Trimming cost V 5 bases and J 1 base, with 11 bases left between them. The CDR3 spans 14 residues. CDR1 and CDR2 (germline): SGHTA, FQGNSA. CDR3 DNA: TGTGCCAGCAGCCCCACCGACAGTAACTATGGCTACACCTTC. Its protein product is CASSPTDSNYGYTF. The full variable domain, its missing parts supplied by reference TRBV7-2 and TRBJ1-2, is GAGVSQSPSNKVTEKGKDVELRCDPISGHTALYWYRQSLGQGLEFLIYFQGNSAPDKSGLPSDRFSAERTGGSVSTLTIQRTQQEDSAVYLCASSPTDSNYGYTFGSGTRLTVV.

This chain joins TRBV5-5 and TRBJ2-1, with D tentatively TRBD2 (6 bases). This CDR3 comprises 15 residues. Germline V lookup: CDR1 SGHKS, CDR2 YYEKEE (reference sequence). Trimming left V 6 bases short and J 5 bases short, with 18 bases between. CDR3 nucleotide sequence: TGTGCCAGCACCAGGAGTGCGGCGGGGAACAATGAGCAGTTCTTC. Translation gives CASTRSAAGNNEQFF.

Of note for this clone: Mismatch with germline at one junction end may stem from a read error. The chain couples TRBV28 to TRBJ1-4, with D maybe TRBD1 (5 bases). This CDR3 is 14 amino acids long. CDR1 MDHEN and CDR2 SYDVKM come from the germline V gene. The CDR3: CASIFAGTSEKLFF. The CDR3 DNA follows: TGTGCCAGCATTTTTGCGGGGACTAGTGAAAAACTGTTTTTT.

V is TRBV13 and J is TRBJ1-1; no clear D. CDR1 and CDR2 from the germline V gene are PRHDT and FYEKMQ (reference sequence). The germline V and J ends were trimmed by 2 bases and 6 bases, with 13 bases remaining between them. The CDR3 spans 14 residues. The CDR3 sequence is CASSLYGRDSEAFF. CDR3 bases: TGTGCCAGCAGCTTATACGGAAGAGACTCTGAAGCTTTCTTT.

The chain links TRBV19 to TRBJ2-7; the match to TRBD1 covers 8 bases. The junction had 7 bases not matched to a gene; V was cut back by 3 bases and J by 6 bases. CDR1 and CDR2 from the germline V gene are LNHDA and SQIVND (reference sequence). The CDR3 sequence is 14 residues long. The DNA for the CDR3 is TGTGCCAGTAGTATGGGGACAGGTGGATCCGAGCAGTACTTC. Amino acid sequence: CASSMGTGGSEQYF.

The chain uses TRBV28 and TRBJ1-1; 7 positions agree with TRBD1. In germline, CDR1 is MDHEN, CDR2 SYDVKM. V trimming: 10 bases; J trimming: 7 bases; junction bases outside the gene matches: 15. This CDR3 comprises 14 residues. The CDR3 nucleotides read TGTGCCACGGGGTCATCCAGGGGGAAGCGTGAAGCTTTCTTT. It is translated as CATGSSRGKREAFF.

In DNA, the CDR3 is TGTGCCAGCAGTGAAGCGTTCGTCCGGGGGAGCACAGATACGCAGTATTTT. As protein: CASSEAFVRGSTDTQYF. The chain uses TRBV6-1 and TRBJ2-3; a possible D gene is TRBD2 (6 bases). Per the germline V gene, CDR1 is MNHNS and CDR2 is SASEGT. The V and J ends lost 0 bases and 0 bases respectively, with 13 bases between them. This CDR3 has 17 residues.

The chain couples TRBV19 to TRBJ2-7; D may match TRBD1 or TRBD2 (5 bases each). The V and J ends lost 4 bases and 2 bases respectively, with 9 bases between them. The CDR3 is 13 amino acids. The germline gives CDR1 LNHDA, CDR2 SQIVND (reference sequence). This chain's CDR3 is CASSTGGAYEQYF. The DNA for the CDR3 is TGTGCCAGTAGTACTGGGGGAGCCTACGAGCAGTACTTC.

The rearrangement joins TRBV11-1 to TRBJ2-1; 8 bases line up with TRBD2. V was clipped by 4 bases and J by 4 bases; unmatched bases: 9. CDR1 and CDR2 from the germline V gene are SGHAT and FQDESV (reference sequence). The CDR3 spans 16 residues. The CDR3 DNA follows: TGTGCCAGCAGCTCCACCGGGACTAGGTCGTACAATGAGCAGTTCTTC. Translating it yields CASSSTGTRSYNEQFF.

Comments on this clone: Its ends do not fully match the called genes, so a read error is possible. J is TRBJ2-3 and V is TRBV5-4; 8 positions agree with TRBD2. The CDR3 consists of 18 residues. The V gene's germline CDR1 is SGHNT and CDR2 YYREEE (reference sequence). Written as DNA, the CDR3 is TGCGCCAGCAGCCAACTCCTGACACCCAGCGGGAGTAAAGATACGCAGTATTTT. Its protein product is CASSQLLTPSGSKDTQYF.

This chain connects TRBV6-6 to TRBJ2-6; D gene uncertain. The germline V gene has CDR1 MNHNY and CDR2 SVGAGI (reference sequence). Between the trimmed V and J ends, which lost 6 bases and 1 base, there was a span of 10 bases. This CDR3 is 15 amino acids long. The CDR3 here is CASSPQLSGANVLTF. The DNA for the CDR3 is TGTGCCAGCAGCCCTCAGCTTTCTGGGGCCAACGTCCTGACTTTC.

This clone has only a few counts. The chain employs TRBV19 and TRBJ2-1, with 9 bases aligning to TRBD2. This CDR3 has 15 amino acids. With V trimmed by 2 bases and J by 8 bases, 7 bases remained unmatched. CDR1 is LNHDA, CDR2 SQIVND, per germline (reference sequence). DNA of the CDR3: TGTGCCAGTAGTATACCAGCGGGGGGATTCGATGAGCAGTTCTTC. Protein product: CASSIPAGGFDEQFF. The whole variable domain, remainder taken from reference TRBV19 and TRBJ2-1, is DGGITQSPKYLFRKEGQNVTLSCEQNLNHDAMYWYRQDPGQGLRLIYYSQIVNDFQKGDIAEGYSVSREKKESFPLTVTSAQKNPTAFYLCASSIPAGGFDEQFFGPGTRLTVL.

This clone is medium-sized (0.01 to 0.1%) within its sample. The gene calls are TRBV5-1 and TRBJ2-3; tentatively, D is TRBD1 or TRBD2 (5 bases each). Germline CDR1 SGHRS, CDR2 YFSETQ. The CDR3 runs to 13 residues. V lost 5 bases, J lost 4 bases, and 11 bases lay in between. In DNA form, the CDR3 reads TGCGCCAGCAGTCCTGGGGGATCAGATACGCAGTATTTT. Protein sequence: CASSPGGSDTQYF. Full variable domain (outside the CDR3, taken from reference TRBV5-1 and TRBJ2-3): KAGVTQTPRYLIKTRGQQVTLSCSPISGHRSVSWYQQTPGQGLQFLFEYFSETQRNKGNFPGRFSGRQFSNSRSEMNVSTLELGDSALYLCASSPGGSDTQYFGPGTRLTVL.

The table lists this clone with a few counts. The V gene is TRBV2, the J gene TRBJ2-1; 12 bases are a match to TRBD1. CDR1 and CDR2 from the germline V gene are SNHLY and FYNNEI. The CDR3 runs to 17 residues. The J segment lost 8 bases and the V segment lost 3 bases, leaving 11 bases of the junction unmatched. CDR3 region: CASSEAPGQGALDEQFF. As DNA, the CDR3 is TGTGCCAGCAGTGAGGCCCCGGGACAGGGGGCTTTGGATGAGCAGTTCTTC.